This T cell receptor (beta chain) was captured by sequencing in a study of read filtering for tumor transcriptome and immune sequencing. This library used roughly 0.4 ug RNA and molecular barcoded adaptors spanning alpha/delta and beta/gamma chains. TCRdb called the reads again in MiXCR, with one record for every CDR3 protein. The data contain roughly 130,000 distinct CDR3 sequences, 10% to 15% of them seen just once; the ten biggest clones take up approximately 10%. Study-wide results and caveats: Even smaller IR-seq throughput identified most shared clonotypes. Without single-read clonotypes, shared clonotype proportions correlated more between IR-seq and RNA-seq.

Concerning this clonotype itself: The antigen is undetermined. This likely comes from a read error, as the CDR3 has no conserved phenylalanine or tryptophan at its end.

Per the germline V gene, CDR1 is SGHKS and CDR2 is YYEKEE (reference sequence). J gave up 2 bases and V 0 bases, and 5 bases lay outside the gene matches. The CDR3 has 15 amino acids. The clonotype was recovered from a donor over 35 with multiple myeloma. J is TRBJ2-7 and V is TRBV5-5; 7 nucleotides agree with TRBD1. Sequenced sample: a population of CD138-negative cells sorted from bone marrow. CDR3 nucleotide sequence: TGTGCCAGCAGCTTGGCCCAGGGGGTTGCCTACGAGCAGTACCTC. This gives the protein CASSLAQGVAYEQYL.